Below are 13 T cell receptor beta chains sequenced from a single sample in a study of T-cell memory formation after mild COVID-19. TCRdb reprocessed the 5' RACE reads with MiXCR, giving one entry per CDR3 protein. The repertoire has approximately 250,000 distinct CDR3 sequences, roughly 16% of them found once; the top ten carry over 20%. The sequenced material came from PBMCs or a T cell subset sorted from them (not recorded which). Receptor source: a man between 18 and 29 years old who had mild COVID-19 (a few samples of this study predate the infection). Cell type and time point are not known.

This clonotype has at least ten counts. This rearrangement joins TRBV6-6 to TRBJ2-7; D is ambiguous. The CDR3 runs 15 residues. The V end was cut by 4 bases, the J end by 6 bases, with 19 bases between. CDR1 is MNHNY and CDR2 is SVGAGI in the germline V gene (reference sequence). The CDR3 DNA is TGTGCCAGCAGTTCGGGCCGAGGACGGTCTATCGAGCAGTACTTC. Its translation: CASSSGRGRSIEQYF.

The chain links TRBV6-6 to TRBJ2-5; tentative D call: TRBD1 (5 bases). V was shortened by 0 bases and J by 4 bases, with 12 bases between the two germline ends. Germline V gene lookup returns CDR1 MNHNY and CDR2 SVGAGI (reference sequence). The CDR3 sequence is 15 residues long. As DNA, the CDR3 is TGTGCCAGCAGTTACTCCGGCAGGGTAACAGAGACCCAGTACTTC. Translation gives CASSYSGRVTETQYF.

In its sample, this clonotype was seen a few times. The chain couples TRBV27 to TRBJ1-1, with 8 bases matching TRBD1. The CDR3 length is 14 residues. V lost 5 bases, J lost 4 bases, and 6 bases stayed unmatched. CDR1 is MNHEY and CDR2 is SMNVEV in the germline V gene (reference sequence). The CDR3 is CASSLRTGFTEAFF. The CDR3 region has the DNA TGTGCCAGCAGTCTGAGGACAGGGTTCACTGAAGCTTTCTTT.

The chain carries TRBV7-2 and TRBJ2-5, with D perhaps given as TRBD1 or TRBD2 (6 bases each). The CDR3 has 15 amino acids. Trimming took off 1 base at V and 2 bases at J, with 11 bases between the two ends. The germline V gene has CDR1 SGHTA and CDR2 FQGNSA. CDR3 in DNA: TGTGCCAGCAGCTTAGGGGGGGCTGTTCAAGAGACCCAGTACTTC. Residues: CASSLGGAVQETQYF.

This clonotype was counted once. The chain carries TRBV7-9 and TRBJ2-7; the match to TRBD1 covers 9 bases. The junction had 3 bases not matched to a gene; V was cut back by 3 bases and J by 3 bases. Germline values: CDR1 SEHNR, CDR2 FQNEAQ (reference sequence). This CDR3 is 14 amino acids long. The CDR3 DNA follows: TGTGCCAGCAGCTTGGACAGGGGACTCTACGAGCAGTACGTC. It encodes CASSLDRGLYEQYV.

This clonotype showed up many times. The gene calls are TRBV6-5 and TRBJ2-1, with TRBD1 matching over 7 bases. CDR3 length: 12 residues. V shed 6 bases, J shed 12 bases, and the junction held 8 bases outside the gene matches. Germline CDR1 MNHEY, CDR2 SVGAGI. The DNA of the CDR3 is TGTGCCAGCAGAACCCGACAGGGTCGGCAGTTCTTC. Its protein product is CASRTRQGRQFF.

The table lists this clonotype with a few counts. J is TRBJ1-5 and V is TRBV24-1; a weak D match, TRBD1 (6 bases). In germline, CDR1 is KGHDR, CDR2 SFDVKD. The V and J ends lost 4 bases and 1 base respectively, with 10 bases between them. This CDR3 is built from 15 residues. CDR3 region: CATSESGVSNQPQHF. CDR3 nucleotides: TGTGCCACCAGTGAATCAGGGGTGAGCAATCAGCCCCAGCATTTT.

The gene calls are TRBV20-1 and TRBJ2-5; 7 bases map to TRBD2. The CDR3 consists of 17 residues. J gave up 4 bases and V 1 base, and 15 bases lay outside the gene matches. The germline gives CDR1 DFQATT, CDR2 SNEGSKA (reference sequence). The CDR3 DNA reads TGCAGTGCTAGAGTGGTTTCCGGACGGGGGGACGGAGAGACCCAGTACTTC. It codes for CSARVVSGRGDGETQYF.

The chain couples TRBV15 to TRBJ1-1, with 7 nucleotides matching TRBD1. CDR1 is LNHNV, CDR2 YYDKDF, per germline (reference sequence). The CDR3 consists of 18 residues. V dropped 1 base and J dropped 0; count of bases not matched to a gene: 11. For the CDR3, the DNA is TGTGCCACCAGCAGAGGTTATGAGACAGGGACCATGAACACTGAAGCTTTCTTT. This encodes CATSRGYETGTMNTEAFF. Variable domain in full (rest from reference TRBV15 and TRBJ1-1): DAMVIQNPRYQVTQFGKPVTLSCSQTLNHNVMYWYQQKSSQAPKLLFHYYDKDFNNEADTPDNFQSRRPNTSFCFLDIRSPGLGDTAMYLCATSRGYETGTMNTEAFFGQGTRLTVV.

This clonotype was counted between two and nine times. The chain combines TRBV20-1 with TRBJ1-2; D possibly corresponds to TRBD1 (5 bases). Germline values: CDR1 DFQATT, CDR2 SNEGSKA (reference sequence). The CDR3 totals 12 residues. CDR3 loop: CSAGQPYYGYTF. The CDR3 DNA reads TGCAGCGCGGGGCAGCCTTACTATGGCTACACCTTC.

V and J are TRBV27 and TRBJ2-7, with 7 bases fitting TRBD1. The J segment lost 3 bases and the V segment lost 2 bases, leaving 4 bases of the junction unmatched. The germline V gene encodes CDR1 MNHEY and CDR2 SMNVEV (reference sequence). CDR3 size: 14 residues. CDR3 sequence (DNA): TGTGCCAGCAGTTTAACAGGGGATTACTACGAGCAGTACGTC. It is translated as CASSLTGDYYEQYV.

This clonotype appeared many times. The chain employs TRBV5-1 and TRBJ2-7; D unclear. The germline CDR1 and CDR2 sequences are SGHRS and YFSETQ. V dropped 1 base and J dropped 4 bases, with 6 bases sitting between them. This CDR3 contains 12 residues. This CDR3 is CASSLTEYEQYF. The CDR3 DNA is TGCGCCAGCAGCTTGACAGAGTACGAGCAGTACTTC.

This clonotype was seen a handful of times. The CDR3 region has the DNA TGTGCCAGCAGCCCTAGCGGGGGTATCAATGAGCAGTTCTTC. This sequence encodes CASSPSGGINEQFF. The chain recombines TRBV11-1 with TRBJ2-1, with 10 bases that match TRBD2. This CDR3 region has 14 residues. The junction had 4 bases not matched to a gene; V was cut back by 5 bases and J by 6 bases. In germline, CDR1 is SGHAT, CDR2 FQDESV (reference sequence).